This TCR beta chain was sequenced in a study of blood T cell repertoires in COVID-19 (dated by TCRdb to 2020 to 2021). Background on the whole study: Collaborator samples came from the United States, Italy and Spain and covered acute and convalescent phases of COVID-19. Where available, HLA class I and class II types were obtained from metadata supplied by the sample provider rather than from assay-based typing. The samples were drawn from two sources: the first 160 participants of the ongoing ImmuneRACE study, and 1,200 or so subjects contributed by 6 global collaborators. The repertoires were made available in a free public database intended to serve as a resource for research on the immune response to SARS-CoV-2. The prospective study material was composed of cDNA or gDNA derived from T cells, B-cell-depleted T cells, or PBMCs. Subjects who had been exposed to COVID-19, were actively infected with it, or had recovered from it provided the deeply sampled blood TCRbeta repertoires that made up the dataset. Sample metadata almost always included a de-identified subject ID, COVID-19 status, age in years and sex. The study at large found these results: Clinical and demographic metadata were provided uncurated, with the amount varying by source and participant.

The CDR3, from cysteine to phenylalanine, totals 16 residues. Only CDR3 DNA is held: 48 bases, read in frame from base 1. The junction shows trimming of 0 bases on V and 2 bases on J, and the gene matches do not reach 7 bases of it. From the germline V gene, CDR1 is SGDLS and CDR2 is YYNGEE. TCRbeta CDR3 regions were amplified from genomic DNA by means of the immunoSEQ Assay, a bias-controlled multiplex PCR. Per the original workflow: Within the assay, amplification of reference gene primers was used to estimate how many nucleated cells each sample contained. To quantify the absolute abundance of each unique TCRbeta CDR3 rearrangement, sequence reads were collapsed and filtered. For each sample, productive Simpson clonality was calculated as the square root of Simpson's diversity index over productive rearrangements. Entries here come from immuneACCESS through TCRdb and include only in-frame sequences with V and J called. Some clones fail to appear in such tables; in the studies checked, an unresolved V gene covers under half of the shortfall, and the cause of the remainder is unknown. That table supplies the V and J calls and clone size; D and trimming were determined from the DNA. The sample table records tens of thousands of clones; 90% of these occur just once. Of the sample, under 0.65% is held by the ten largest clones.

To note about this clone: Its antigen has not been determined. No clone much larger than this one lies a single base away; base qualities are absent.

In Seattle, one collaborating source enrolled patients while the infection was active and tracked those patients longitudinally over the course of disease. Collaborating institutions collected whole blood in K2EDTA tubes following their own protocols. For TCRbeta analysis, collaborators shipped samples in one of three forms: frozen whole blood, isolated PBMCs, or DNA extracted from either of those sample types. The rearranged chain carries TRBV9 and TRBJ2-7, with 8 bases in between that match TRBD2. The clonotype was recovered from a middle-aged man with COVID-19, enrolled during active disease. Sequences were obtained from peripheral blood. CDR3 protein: CASSVEDRLAPYEQYF. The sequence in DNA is TGTGCCAGCAGCGTAGAAGACCGACTAGCGCCCTACGAGCAGTACTTC.